This T cell receptor (beta chain) was captured in a study of T cell repertoires in cytomegalovirus infection. This clonotype was counted between two and nine times. No antigen is known for it. TCRdb re-derived calls from the reads in MiXCR, one entry per CDR3 protein. The top ten clones hold about 14% of a sample with about 920,000 distinct CDR3 sequences, around 30% of them seen once. Trimming took 9 bases from V and 0 from J, leaving 15 bases between them. CDR1 MNHEY and CDR2 SMNVEV come from the germline V gene (reference sequence). This CDR3 has 15 residues. This TCR was recovered from a human donor in good health (CMV status not recorded). Some clones in this sample may be carry-over from other donors' samples. Here the sequenced sample was cultured CD8+ T cells from PBMCs, taken from culture after CMV antigen stimulation. V gene TRBV27 combines with J gene TRBJ2-1; D remains ambiguous. DNA of the CDR3: TGTGCCAGTCACGGTACTTTTAGCTCCTACAATGAGCAGTTCTTC. Translated, it gives CASHGTFSSYNEQFF.